A selection of T cell receptor beta chains follows, all from one sample in a study of blood T cell repertoires in COVID-19. Sequencing was performed with immunoSEQ multiplex PCR; in TCRdb, only in-frame clones are kept and a portion is missing. The profile shows 150,000 or so clones, about 85% of them singletons. Specimen: peripheral blood. These receptor sequences come from a human donor in a cohort sampled during active COVID-19. The CDR3 runs from the conserved cysteine through the conserved F or W. Each record gives: clone size, D gene, V gene, J gene, CDR3 protein, CDR3 DNA. The D gene is left open where the match is weak. Rows may omit the clone size; those that give it use once, few, many or a size class.

few	TRBD2	TRBV5-4	TRBJ2-2	CASSMGLAGATGELFF	TGTGCCAGCAGCATGGGACTAGCGGGGGCCACCGGGGAGCTGTTTTTT
once	.	TRBV7-9	TRBJ2-5	CASSAGAEETQYF	TGTGCCAGCAGCGCGGGCGCCGAAGAGACCCAGTACTTC
few	.	TRBV7-6	TRBJ1-5	CASSSGSQGNQPQHF	TGTGCCAGCAGCAGCGGGTCCCAGGGTAATCAGCCCCAGCATTTT
.	TRBD2	TRBV5-1	TRBJ2-3	CASSLLGTSGGATTDTQYF	TGCGCCAGCAGCTTGTTAGGGACTAGCGGGGGGGCCACCACAGATACGCAGTATTTT
.	.	TRBV19	TRBJ1-2	CASSIASSHNYGYTF	TGTGCCAGTAGTATTGCGTCTTCTCATAACTATGGCTACACCTTC
few	TRBD1	TRBV2	TRBJ1-1	CASSLLTGEAEAFF	TGTGCCAGCAGCCTTTTGACAGGGGAGGCTGAAGCTTTCTTT
.	TRBD2	TRBV5-1	TRBJ2-3	CASSPGTNADTQYF	TGCGCCAGCAGCCCCGGGACTAATGCAGATACGCAGTATTTT
.	.	TRBV6-1	TRBJ2-1	CASSEWGVGEQFF	TGTGCCAGCAGTGAATGGGGGGTCGGTGAGCAGTTCTTC
.	TRBD1	TRBV11-3	TRBJ2-5	CASSRGQGKYQETQYF	TGTGCCAGCAGCCGCGGACAGGGAAAGTACCAAGAGACCCAGTACTTC
few	.	TRBV6-2/TRBV6-3	TRBJ2-3	CASSYSGGRDTQYF	TGTGCCAGCAGTTACTCGGGGGGTCGAGATACGCAGTATTTT
.	TRBD2	TRBV5-1	TRBJ2-7	CASSLVLAREGNEQYF	TGCGCCAGCAGCTTGGTGTTAGCAAGGGAGGGGAACGAGCAGTACTTC
.	.	TRBV4-3	TRBJ1-2	CASSHGPQAPSYTF	TGCGCCAGCAGCCATGGGCCACAGGCCCCAAGCTACACCTTC
.	.	TRBV7-9	TRBJ1-5	CASSYTGLGQPQHF	TGTGCCAGCAGCTATACAGGGTTGGGACAGCCCCAGCATTTT
few	TRBD1	TRBV5-4	TRBJ1-1	CAYRGRNTEAFF	TGTGCCTACAGGGGGAGGAACACTGAAGCTTTCTTT
.	TRBD1	TRBV29-1	TRBJ1-1	CSAGDRNTEAFF	TGCAGCGCTGGGGACAGGAACACTGAAGCTTTCTTT
.	TRBD1	TRBV10-3	TRBJ2-7	CAIRDRDDSYEQYF	TGTGCCATCCGGGACAGGGACGATTCCTACGAGCAGTACTTC
.	.	TRBV4-3	TRBJ1-2	CASSQQWPGGPYNYGYTF	TGCGCCAGCAGCCAACAATGGCCGGGAGGGCCATATAACTATGGCTACACCTTC
.	.	TRBV7-2	TRBJ1-2	CASSLGSGGVNYGYTF	TGTGCCAGCAGCTTAGGGTCGGGGGGGGTTAACTATGGCTACACCTTC
.	.	TRBV4-3	TRBJ2-2	CASSQLVGHIKAGELFF	TGCGCCAGCAGCCAACTAGTGGGGCACATTAAGGCCGGGGAGCTGTTTTTT
.	TRBD1	TRBV14	TRBJ2-7	CASSRDRGRTYEQYF	TGTGCCAGCAGCCGGGACAGGGGGCGGACCTACGAGCAGTACTTC
.	.	TRBV7-9	TRBJ2-1	CASSLLMSSYNEQFF	TGTGCCAGCAGCTTACTGATGAGCTCCTACAATGAGCAGTTCTTC
.	.	TRBV6-2/TRBV6-3	TRBJ1-6	CASSYSAGSYNSPLHF	TGTGCCAGCAGTTACTCCGCAGGATCCTATAATTCACCCCTCCACTTT
.	.	TRBV11-2	TRBJ2-7	CASSPITGSSYEQYF	TGTGCCAGCAGCCCGATCACAGGGAGCTCCTACGAGCAGTACTTC
.	TRBD1	TRBV7-2	TRBJ1-1	CASSPGQGKRNTEAFF	TGTGCCAGCAGTCCGGGACAGGGAAAAAGGAACACTGAAGCTTTCTTT
once	.	TRBV27	TRBJ2-7	CASSSRVVGAYEQYF	TGTGCCAGCAGCTCCAGGGTAGTAGGGGCCTACGAGCAGTACTTC
.	TRBD1	TRBV4-3	TRBJ2-7	CASSLDGTGSSYEQYF	TGCGCCAGCAGCTTAGATGGGACAGGGAGCTCCTACGAGCAGTACTTC
.	.	TRBV19	TRBJ2-2	CASSKWGIGSTGELFF	TGTGCCTCCTCAAAGTGGGGGATCGGGAGCACCGGGGAGCTGTTTTTT
.	TRBD2	TRBV20-1	TRBJ2-1	CSASSLAGANEQFF	TGCAGTGCTAGTAGCCTAGCGGGAGCCAATGAGCAGTTCTTC
.	.	TRBV14	TRBJ1-3	CASSQVAGTGNTIYF	TGTGCCAGCAGCCAAGTAGCGGGGACTGGAAACACCATATATTTT
.	TRBD2	TRBV28	TRBJ2-1	CASNSGGAYNEQFF	TGTGCCAGCAACAGCGGGGGGGCCTACAATGAGCAGTTCTTC
once	.	TRBV6-1	TRBJ1-5	CASSETGNQPQHF	TGTGCCAGCAGTGAAACGGGGAATCAGCCCCAGCATTTT
.	.	TRBV7-9	TRBJ1-6	CASSLRNSPLHF	TGTGCCAGCAGCTTACGGAATTCACCCCTCCACTTT
.	TRBD1	TRBV28	TRBJ2-7	CASSSQGAAPKWVQYF	TGTGCCAGCAGTTCACAGGGGGCGGCCCCCAAGTGGGTGCAGTACTTC
.	TRBD1	TRBV30	TRBJ1-1	CAWSGYRQGANTEAFF	TGTGCCTGGAGTGGTTACCGACAGGGGGCGAACACTGAAGCTTTCTTT
once	.	TRBV5-6	TRBJ2-7	CASSLNMGAEQYF	TGTGCCAGCAGCCTAAATATGGGGGCCGAGCAGTACTTC
.	.	TRBV10-2	TRBJ1-2	CASSERGGGVYGYTF	TGCGCCAGCAGTGAGAGAGGTGGAGGGGTCTATGGCTACACCTTC
.	.	TRBV19	TRBJ1-1	CASSTTPGLRNTEAFF	TGTGCCAGTAGTACTACCCCAGGGCTTCGTAACACTGAAGCTTTCTTT
.	TRBD2	TRBV19	TRBJ2-3	CASRLAGGTDTQYF	TGTGCCAGTAGGCTAGCGGGGGGCACAGATACGCAGTATTTT
once	TRBD1	TRBV7-2	TRBJ2-7	CASSRTGTGGEQYF	TGTGCCAGCAGCAGAACCGGGACAGGGGGCGAGCAGTACTTC
.	TRBD2	TRBV6-2/TRBV6-3	TRBJ2-7	CASSHGLAGGSYEQYF	TGTGCCAGCAGCCACGGACTAGCGGGGGGTTCCTACGAGCAGTACTTC
.	.	TRBV2	TRBJ2-7	CASSEAFGRRRYEQYF	TGTGCCAGCAGTGAAGCCTTTGGGCGGAGGCGTTACGAGCAGTACTTC
.	TRBD1	TRBV2	TRBJ1-5	CASSEVRTGQPHQPQHF	TGTGCCAGCAGTGAGGTAAGGACAGGGCAACCTCACCAGCCCCAGCATTTT
.	TRBD1	TRBV27	TRBJ2-2	CASSSTGANTGELFF	TGTGCCAGCAGTTCAACAGGGGCGAACACCGGGGAGCTGTTTTTT
.	.	TRBV18	TRBJ1-5	CASSFNQPQHF	TGTGCCAGCTCCTTCAATCAGCCCCAGCATTTT
.	.	TRBV7-9	TRBJ2-7	CASSLRFLSEQYF	TGTGCCAGCAGCTTACGGTTTCTCTCCGAGCAGTACTTC
.	TRBD1	TRBV5-1	TRBJ2-7	CASSSGQAAYEQYF	TGCGCCAGCAGCTCGGGACAGGCGGCCTACGAGCAGTACTTC
.	TRBD2	TRBV7-4	TRBJ2-5	CASSLKLRAGGRETQYF	TGTGCCAGCAGCCTAAAGCTACGAGCGGGGGGGAGAGAGACCCAGTACTTC
.	.	TRBV30	TRBJ1-2	CAWSKAENYGYTF	TGTGCCTGGAGTAAGGCGGAGAACTATGGCTACACCTTC
.	.	TRBV29-1	TRBJ2-7	CSVRGQGTYEQYF	TGCAGCGTTAGAGGGCAGGGGACCTACGAGCAGTACTTC
.	.	TRBV27	TRBJ2-1	CASSLSLPRYNEQFF	TGTGCCAGCAGTTTATCACTACCGAGATACAATGAGCAGTTCTTC
.	.	TRBV5-4	TRBJ1-2	CASSLGDGGYTF	TGTGCCAGCAGCTTGGGAGACGGGGGCTACACCTTC
.	.	TRBV30	TRBJ1-2	CAWTLGDSNYGYTF	TGTGCCTGGACCCTAGGAGACAGTAACTATGGCTACACCTTC
.	.	TRBV4-3	TRBJ1-4	CASSQDNYPGELFF	TGCGCCAGCAGCCAAGACAACTATCCCGGGGAACTGTTTTTT